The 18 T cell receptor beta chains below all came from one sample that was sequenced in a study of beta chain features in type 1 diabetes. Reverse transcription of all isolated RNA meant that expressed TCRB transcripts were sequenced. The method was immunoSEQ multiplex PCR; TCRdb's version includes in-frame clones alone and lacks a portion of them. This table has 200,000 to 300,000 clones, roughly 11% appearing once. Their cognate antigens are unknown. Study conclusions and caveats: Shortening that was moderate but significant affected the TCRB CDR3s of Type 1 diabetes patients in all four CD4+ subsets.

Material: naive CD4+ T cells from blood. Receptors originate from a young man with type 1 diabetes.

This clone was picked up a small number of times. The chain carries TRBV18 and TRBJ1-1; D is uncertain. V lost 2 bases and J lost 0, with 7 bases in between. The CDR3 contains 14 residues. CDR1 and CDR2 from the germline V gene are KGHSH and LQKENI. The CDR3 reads CASSPAVLNTEAFF. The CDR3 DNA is TGTGCCAGCTCACCAGCGGTTCTGAACACTGAAGCTTTCTTT.

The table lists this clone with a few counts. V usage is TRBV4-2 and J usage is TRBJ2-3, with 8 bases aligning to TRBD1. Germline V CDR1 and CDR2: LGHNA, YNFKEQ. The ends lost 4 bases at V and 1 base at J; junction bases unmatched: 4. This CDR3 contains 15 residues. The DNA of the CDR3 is TGTGCCAGCAGCCGCGAGGGACAGGGCACAGATACGCAGTATTTT. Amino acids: CASSREGQGTDTQYF.

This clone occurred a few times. The CDR3, as DNA: TGTGCCAGCAGCCAAGCGGCGGGGGGGCCTTCAGAGACCCAGTACTTC. This gives the protein CASSQAAGGPSETQYF. The chain is built from TRBV4-2 and TRBJ2-5; 9 bases match TRBD2. From germline, CDR1 is LGHNA and CDR2 YNFKEQ. CDR3 length equals 16 residues. The V gene end was trimmed by 1 base and the J gene end by 4 bases; junction bases not matched to a gene: 7.

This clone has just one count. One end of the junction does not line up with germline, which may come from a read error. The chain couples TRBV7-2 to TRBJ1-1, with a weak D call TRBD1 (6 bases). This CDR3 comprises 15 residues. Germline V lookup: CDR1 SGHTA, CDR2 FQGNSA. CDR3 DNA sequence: TGTGCCAGCACCTTAGGGGGGACTCTGGGCACTGAAGCTTTCTTT. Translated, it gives CASTLGGTLGTEAFF.

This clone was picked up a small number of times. The CDR3 DNA sequence: TGTGCCAGCAGCCCCCGGGGACAGGGGGGAGACTACGAGCAGTACTTC. Its translation is CASSPRGQGGDYEQYF. The chain joins TRBV9 to TRBJ2-7, with 11 bases matching TRBD1. Per the germline V gene, CDR1 is SGDLS and CDR2 is YYNGEE. V shed 4 bases, J shed 3 bases, and the junction held 9 bases outside the gene matches. The length of the CDR3 is 16 residues.

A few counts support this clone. The CDR3 loop is CASRAAGSTDTQYF. The CDR3 bases are TGTGCCAGCCGAGCAGCGGGGAGCACAGATACGCAGTATTTT. The chain recombines TRBV28 with TRBJ2-3; 7 nucleotides line up with TRBD2. Looked up from germline, CDR1 is MDHEN and CDR2 is SYDVKM. The CDR3 sequence is 14 residues long. Unmatched junction bases numbered 5, after V lost 8 bases and J lost 0 bases.

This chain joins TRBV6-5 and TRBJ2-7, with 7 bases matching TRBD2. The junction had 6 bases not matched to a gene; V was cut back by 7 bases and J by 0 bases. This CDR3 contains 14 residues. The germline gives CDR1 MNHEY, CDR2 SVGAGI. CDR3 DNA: TGTGCCAGCATTAGCCTAGCGGCCTCCTACGAGCAGTACTTC. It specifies CASISLAASYEQYF.

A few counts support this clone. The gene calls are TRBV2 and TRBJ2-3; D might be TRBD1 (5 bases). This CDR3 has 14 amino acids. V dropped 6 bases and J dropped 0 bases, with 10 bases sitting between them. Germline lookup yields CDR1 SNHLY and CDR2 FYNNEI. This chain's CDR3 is CASRLQESTDTQYF. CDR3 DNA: TGTGCCAGCAGGTTACAGGAGAGCACAGATACGCAGTATTTT.

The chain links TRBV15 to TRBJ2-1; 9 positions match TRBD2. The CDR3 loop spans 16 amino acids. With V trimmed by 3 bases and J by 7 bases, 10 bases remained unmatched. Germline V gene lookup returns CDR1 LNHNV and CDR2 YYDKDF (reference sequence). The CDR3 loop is CATSRWGGGAGNEQFF. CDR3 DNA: TGTGCCACCAGCAGGTGGGGCGGGGGGGCAGGGAATGAGCAGTTCTTC.

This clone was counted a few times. The CDR3 DNA follows: TGCAGCGTTGTTCCCGCAGGCTACGGGGATCAGCCCCAGCATTTT. It is translated as CSVVPAGYGDQPQHF. The chain carries TRBV29-1 and TRBJ1-5; D call uncertain. Trimming took 4 bases from V and 5 from J, leaving 18 bases between them. From germline, CDR1 is SQVTM and CDR2 ANQGSEA. The CDR3 length is 15 residues.

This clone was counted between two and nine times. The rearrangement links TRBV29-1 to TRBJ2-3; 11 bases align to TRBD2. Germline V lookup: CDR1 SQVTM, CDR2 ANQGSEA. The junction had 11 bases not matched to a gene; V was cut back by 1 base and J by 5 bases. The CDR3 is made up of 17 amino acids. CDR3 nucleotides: TGCAGCGTTGAAGGCCTAGCGGGGGGAAGTAGTGGAGATACGCAGTATTTT. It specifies CSVEGLAGGSSGDTQYF.

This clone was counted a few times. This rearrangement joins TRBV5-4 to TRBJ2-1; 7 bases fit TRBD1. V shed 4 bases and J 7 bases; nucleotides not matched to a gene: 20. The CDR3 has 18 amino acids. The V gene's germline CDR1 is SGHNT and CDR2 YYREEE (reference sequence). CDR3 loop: CASSPGGQTGVLGNEQFF. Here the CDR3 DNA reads TGTGCCAGCAGCCCAGGGGGACAGACCGGGGTATTGGGAAATGAGCAGTTCTTC. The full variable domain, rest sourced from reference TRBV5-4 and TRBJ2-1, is ETGVTQSPTHLIKTRGQQVTLRCSSQSGHNTVSWYQQALGQGPQFIFQYYREEENGRGNFPPRFSGLQFPNYSSELNVNALELDDSALYLCASSPGGQTGVLGNEQFFGPGTRLTVL.

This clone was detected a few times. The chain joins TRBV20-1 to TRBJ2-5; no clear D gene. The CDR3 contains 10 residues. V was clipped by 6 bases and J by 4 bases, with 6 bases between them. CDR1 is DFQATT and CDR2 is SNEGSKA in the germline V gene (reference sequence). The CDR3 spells CSAPGETQYF. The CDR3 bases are TGCAGTGCCCCAGGAGAGACCCAGTACTTC.

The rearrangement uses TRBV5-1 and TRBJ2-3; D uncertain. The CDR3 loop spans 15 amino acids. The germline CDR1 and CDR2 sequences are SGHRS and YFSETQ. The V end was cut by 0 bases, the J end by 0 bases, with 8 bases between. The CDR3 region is CASSLDSSSTDTQYF. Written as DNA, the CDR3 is TGCGCCAGCAGCTTGGATAGTTCTAGCACAGATACGCAGTATTTT.

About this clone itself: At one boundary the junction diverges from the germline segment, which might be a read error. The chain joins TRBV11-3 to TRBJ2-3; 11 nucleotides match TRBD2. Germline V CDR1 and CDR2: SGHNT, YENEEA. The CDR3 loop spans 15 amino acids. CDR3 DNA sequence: TGTGCAAGCAGCCCAGGGGGACTAGCGGTAGATACGCAGTATTTT. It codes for CASSPGGLAVDTQYF.

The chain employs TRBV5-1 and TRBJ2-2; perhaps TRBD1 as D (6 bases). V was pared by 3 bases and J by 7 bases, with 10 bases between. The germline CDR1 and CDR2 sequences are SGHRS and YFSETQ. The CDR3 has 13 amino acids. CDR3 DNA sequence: TGCGCCAGCAGCTCGCAGGGGAACGGGGAGCTGTTTTTT. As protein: CASSSQGNGELFF.

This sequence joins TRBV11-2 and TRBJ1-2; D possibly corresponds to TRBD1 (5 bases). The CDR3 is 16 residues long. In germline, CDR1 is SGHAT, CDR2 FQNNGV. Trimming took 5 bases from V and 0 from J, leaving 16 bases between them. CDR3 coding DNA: TGTGCCAGCAGCACGCAGGGCCTGGTTCCTAACTATGGCTACACCTTC. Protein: CASSTQGLVPNYGYTF.

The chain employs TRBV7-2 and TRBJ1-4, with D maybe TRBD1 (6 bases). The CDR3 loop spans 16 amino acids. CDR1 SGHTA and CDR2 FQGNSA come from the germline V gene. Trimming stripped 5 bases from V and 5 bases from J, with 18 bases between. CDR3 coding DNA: TGTGCCAGCAGCACCCATCAGGGAGGGGGGAATGAAAAACTGTTTTTT. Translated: CASSTHQGGGNEKLFF.